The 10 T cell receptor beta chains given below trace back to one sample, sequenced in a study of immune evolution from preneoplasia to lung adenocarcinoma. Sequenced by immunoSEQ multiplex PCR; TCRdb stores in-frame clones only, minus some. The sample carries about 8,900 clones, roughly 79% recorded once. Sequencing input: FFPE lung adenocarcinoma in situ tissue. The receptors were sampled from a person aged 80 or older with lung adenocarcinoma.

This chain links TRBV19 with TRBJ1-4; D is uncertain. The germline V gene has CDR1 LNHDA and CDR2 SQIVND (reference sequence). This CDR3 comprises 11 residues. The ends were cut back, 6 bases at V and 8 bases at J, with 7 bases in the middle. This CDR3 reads CASREGEKLFF. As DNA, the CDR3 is TGTGCCAGTAGGGAAGGGGAAAAACTGTTTTTT. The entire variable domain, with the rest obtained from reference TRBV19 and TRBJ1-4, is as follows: DGGITQSPKYLFRKEGQNVTLSCEQNLNHDAMYWYRQDPGQGLRLIYYSQIVNDFQKGDIAEGYSVSREKKESFPLTVTSAQKNPTAFYLCASREGEKLFFGSGTQLSVL.

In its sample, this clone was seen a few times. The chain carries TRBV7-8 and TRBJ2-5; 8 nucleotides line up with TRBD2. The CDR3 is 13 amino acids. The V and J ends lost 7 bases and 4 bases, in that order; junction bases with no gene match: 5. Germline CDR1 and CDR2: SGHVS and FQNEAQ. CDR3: CASNGGGGETQYF. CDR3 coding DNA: TGTGCCAGCAACGGGGGGGGCGGAGAGACCCAGTACTTC.

CDR3 amino acids: CASTSRAVNSPLHF. The CDR3 nucleotides read TGTGCCAGCACCAGTCGGGCAGTTAATTCACCCCTCCACTTT. The chain has TRBV6-6 and TRBJ1-6; D is unresolved. In germline, CDR1 is MNHNY, CDR2 SVGAGI (reference sequence). V was trimmed by 7 bases and J by 6 bases, leaving 13 bases between them. There are 14 residues in the CDR3.

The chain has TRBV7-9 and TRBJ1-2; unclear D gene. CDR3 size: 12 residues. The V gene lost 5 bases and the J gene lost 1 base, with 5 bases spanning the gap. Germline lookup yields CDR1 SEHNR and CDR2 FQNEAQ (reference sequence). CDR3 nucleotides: TGTGCCAGCAGCGACGATAACTATGGCTACACCTTC. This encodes CASSDDNYGYTF.

Here the CDR3 reads CASSFTQVSYEQYF. For the CDR3, the DNA is TGTGCCAGCAGCTTCACACAGGTCTCCTACGAGCAGTACTTC. The chain combines TRBV7-3 with TRBJ2-7, with D tentatively TRBD1 (5 bases). Looked up from germline, CDR1 is SGHTA and CDR2 is FQGTGA. The length of the CDR3 is 14 residues. Trimming left V 3 bases short and J 0 bases short, with 9 bases between.

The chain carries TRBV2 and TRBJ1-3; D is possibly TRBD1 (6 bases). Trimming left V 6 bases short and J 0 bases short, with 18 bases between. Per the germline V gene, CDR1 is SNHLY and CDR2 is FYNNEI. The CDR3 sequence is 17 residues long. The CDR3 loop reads CASSQRGYRTSGNTIYF. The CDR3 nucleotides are TGTGCCAGCAGCCAAAGGGGGTACAGAACCTCTGGAAACACCATATATTTT.

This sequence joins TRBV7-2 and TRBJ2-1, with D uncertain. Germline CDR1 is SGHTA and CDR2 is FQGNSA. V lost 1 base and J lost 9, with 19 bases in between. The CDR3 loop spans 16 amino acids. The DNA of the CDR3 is TGTGCCAGCAGCTTAGATGCGGCTATCGGACGTGGTGAGCAGTTCTTC. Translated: CASSLDAAIGRGEQFF.

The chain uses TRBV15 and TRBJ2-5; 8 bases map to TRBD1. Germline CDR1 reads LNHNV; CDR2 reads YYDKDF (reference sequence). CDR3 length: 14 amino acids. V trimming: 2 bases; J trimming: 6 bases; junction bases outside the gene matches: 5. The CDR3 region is CATSRRGQGKTQYF. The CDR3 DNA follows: TGTGCCACCAGCAGACGTGGACAGGGCAAGACCCAGTACTTC.

The DNA for the CDR3 is TGCGCCAGCAGCCAAACGACTAGGGGGAGCACAGATACGCAGTATTTT. Translation: CASSQTTRGSTDTQYF. The J gene is TRBJ2-3, the V gene TRBV4-1; D tentatively reads TRBD1 or TRBD2 (6 bases each). Germline values: CDR1 MGHRA, CDR2 YSYEKL. The length of the CDR3 is 16 residues. V lost 2 bases to trimming and J lost 0 bases, with 12 bases between them.

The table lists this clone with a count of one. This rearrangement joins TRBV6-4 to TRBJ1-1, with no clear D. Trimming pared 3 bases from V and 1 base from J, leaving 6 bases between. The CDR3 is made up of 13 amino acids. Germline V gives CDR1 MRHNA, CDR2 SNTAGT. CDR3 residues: CASSEIPNTEAFF. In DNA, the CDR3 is TGTGCCAGCAGTGAAATCCCGAACACTGAAGCTTTCTTT.